This TCR beta chain was retrieved from a study of lymphopenia after photon versus proton radiotherapy. The CDR3 length is 12 residues. V was shortened by 2 bases and J by 9 bases, with 9 bases between the two germline ends. Germline values: CDR1 SGHRS, CDR2 YFSETQ. Sequenced by immunoSEQ multiplex PCR; TCRdb stores in-frame clones only, minus some. The sample has over 50,000 clones, 75% to 90% seen once. This sequence was found in a man aged 35 to 55 with gastric cancer. Specimen: peripheral blood, collected from a patient treated with photon-based radiotherapy. The chain links TRBV5-1 to TRBJ2-1; D not resolved. The chain's CDR3 is CASSFAGLEQFF. The CDR3 bases are TGCGCCAGCAGCTTCGCCGGTCTTGAGCAGTTCTTC.